The 14 T cell receptor beta chains below were found in one sample sequenced in a study of blood T cell repertoires in COVID-19. Assay: immunoSEQ multiplex PCR; the TCRdb copy retains only in-frame clones and omits some. The repertoire consists of 250,000 to 300,000 clones, with 65% to 90% occurring once and the leading ten covering around 16%. Material: PBMCs or T cells enriched from blood (not recorded which). Receptors originate from a young man who had recovered from COVID-19.

This clone was recorded once. The chain joins TRBV2 to TRBJ1-5; D gene uncertain. Germline loops: CDR1 SNHLY, CDR2 FYNNEI. V lost 7 bases, J lost 1 base, and 23 bases lay in between. The CDR3 extends over 18 amino acids. The CDR3 reads CASNSLPEGIRSNQPQHF. The CDR3 DNA follows: TGTGCCAGCAATAGCCTCCCAGAGGGAATCAGGAGCAATCAGCCCCAGCATTTT. The variable domain in full, with the rest retrieved from reference TRBV2 and TRBJ1-5, is EPEVTQTPSHQVTQMGQEVILRCVPISNHLYFYWYRQILGQKVEFLVSFYNNEISEKSEIFDDQFSVERPDGSNFTLKIRSTKLEDSAMYFCASNSLPEGIRSNQPQHFGDGTRLSIL.

The CDR3 loop reads CASSPNGAPDTQYF. The DNA of the CDR3 is TGTGCCAGCAGCCCCAATGGGGCCCCAGATACGCAGTATTTT. V gene TRBV3-1 (or the pseudogene TRBV3-2) combines with J gene TRBJ2-3; maybe TRBD1 (5 bases). The germline gives CDR1 LGHDT, CDR2 YNNKEL (reference sequence). CDR3 length: 14 amino acids. The V gene lost 4 bases and the J gene lost 4 bases, with 12 bases spanning the gap.

The gene calls are TRBV10-2 and TRBJ2-7; 9 positions match TRBD1. The CDR3 covers 15 residues. CDR1 and CDR2 from the germline V gene are WSHSY and SAAADI. Germline trimming cut 6 bases from V and 4 bases from J; bases unmatched to any gene: 10. CDR3 DNA sequence: TGCGCCAGCAGCGGTCCGGGACAGGGTTTTTACGAGCAGTACTTC. Translation gives CASSGPGQGFYEQYF.

The chain recombines TRBV10-3 with TRBJ2-5; 12 bases line up with TRBD2. The junction had 3 bases not matched to a gene; V was cut back by 6 bases and J by 1 base. The CDR3 loop spans 15 amino acids. Germline V gene data show CDR1 as ENHRY and CDR2 as SYGVKD. CDR3 loop: CAIRGTSGPQETQYF. The CDR3 nucleotides are TGTGCCATCAGGGGGACTAGCGGGCCCCAAGAGACCCAGTACTTC.

The chain uses TRBV2 and TRBJ1-2; no reliable D call. The CDR3 is 14 amino acids. Germline V gene sequence: CDR1 SNHLY, CDR2 FYNNEI. With 6 bases removed from V and 4 bases from J, the gap between germline ends came to 15 bases. CDR3 region: CASSVRTAAYGYTF. The CDR3 DNA is TGTGCCAGCAGCGTCCGGACTGCTGCCTATGGCTACACCTTC.

The chain combines TRBV9 with TRBJ1-1, with D hard to call. Germline loops: CDR1 SGDLS, CDR2 YYNGEE. The V gene lost 8 bases and the J gene lost 5 bases, with 22 bases spanning the gap. The CDR3 has 15 amino acids. Here the CDR3 reads CARGAGWVGGTEAFF. The DNA of the CDR3 is TGTGCCAGGGGAGCCGGTTGGGTAGGAGGGACTGAAGCTTTCTTT.

The chain links TRBV28 to TRBJ2-5, with D maybe TRBD2 (6 bases). Germline lookup yields CDR1 MDHEN and CDR2 SYDVKM. Trimming pared 5 bases from V and 3 bases from J, leaving 16 bases between. The CDR3 length is 15 residues. CDR3 bases: TGTGCCAGCAGTCCCCCTCCGGGGAGGAAAGAGACCCAGTACTTC. It translates to CASSPPPGRKETQYF. Full variable domain (outside the CDR3, taken from reference TRBV28 and TRBJ2-5): DVKVTQSSRYLVKRTGEKVFLECVQDMDHENMFWYRQDPGLGLRLIYFSYDVKMKEKGDIPEGYSVSREKKERFSLILESASTNQTSMYLCASSPPPGRKETQYFGPGTRLLVL.

The chain links TRBV27 to TRBJ1-2, with D possibly being TRBD1 (5 bases). CDR3 length: 13 residues. Trimming removed 8 bases at V and 8 bases at J, with 18 bases between. Per germline, CDR1 MNHEY and CDR2 SMNVEV (reference sequence). The chain's CDR3 is CASSDRGVEGYTF. In DNA, the CDR3 is TGTGCCAGCTCCGACCGGGGGGTGGAGGGCTACACCTTC.

This clone was observed once. V is TRBV3-1 (or the pseudogene TRBV3-2) and J is TRBJ2-7; D is possibly TRBD2 (5 bases). Trimming took 4 bases from V and 7 from J, leaving 17 bases between them. This CDR3 spans 14 amino acids. Looked up from germline, CDR1 is LGHDT and CDR2 is YNNKEL (reference sequence). The CDR3 DNA is TGTGCCAGCAGCCTTGTAACGGGGTCAAGGGAGCAGTACTTC. Its protein is CASSLVTGSREQYF.

The chain links TRBV13 to TRBJ2-5; 10 positions match TRBD2. CDR3 length: 16 residues. J lost 3 bases, V lost 4 bases, and 8 bases had no gene match. The germline CDR1 and CDR2 sequences are PRHDT and FYEKMQ (reference sequence). The CDR3 region is CASSSTGLAREETQYF. The CDR3 nucleotides read TGTGCCAGCAGCTCAACGGGACTAGCGAGGGAAGAGACCCAGTACTTC.

CDR3 protein: CSVAGTGGQETQYF. As DNA, the CDR3 is TGCAGCGTTGCTGGGACAGGGGGCCAAGAGACCCAGTACTTC. J is TRBJ2-5 and V is TRBV29-1; TRBD1 aligns across 11 bases. The CDR3 length is 14 residues. J was trimmed by 1 base and V by 4 bases; bases with no gene match: 2. Per the germline V gene, CDR1 is SQVTM and CDR2 is ANQGSEA. The entire variable domain, with the rest obtained from reference TRBV29-1 and TRBJ2-5, is as follows: SAVISQKPSRDICQRGTSLTIQCQVDSQVTMMFWYRQQPGQSLTLIATANQGSEATYESGFVIDKFPISRPNLTFSTLTVSNMSPEDSSIYLCSVAGTGGQETQYFGPGTRLLVL.

The rearrangement joins TRBV5-4 to TRBJ2-3; 11 bases are a match to TRBD2. The CDR3 loop spans 15 amino acids. From germline, CDR1 is SGHNT and CDR2 YYREEE (reference sequence). V trimming: 2 bases; J trimming: 4 bases; junction bases outside the gene matches: 3. The CDR3 loop is CASSFLAGGADTQYF. As DNA, the CDR3 is TGTGCCAGCAGCTTTCTAGCGGGAGGTGCAGATACGCAGTATTTT.

This clone was seen only a few times. The J gene is TRBJ1-5, the V gene TRBV28, with D unresolved. The germline CDR1 and CDR2 sequences are MDHEN and SYDVKM. The CDR3 contains 12 residues. Trimming pared 3 bases from V and 4 bases from J, leaving 4 bases between. The CDR3 DNA sequence: TGTGCCAGCAGTTTGCGTAATCAGCCCCAGCATTTT. This encodes CASSLRNQPQHF.

The chain employs TRBV4-1 and TRBJ2-3; D is unclear. The ends were cut back, 1 base at V and 4 bases at J, with 12 bases in the middle. Looked up from germline, CDR1 is MGHRA and CDR2 is YSYEKL. The CDR3 spans 15 residues. The DNA for the CDR3 is TGCGCCAGCAGCCAAGTATCCCTCTCTCCAGATACGCAGTATTTT. Its translation is CASSQVSLSPDTQYF.